This T cell receptor (beta chain) originates from a study of cytomegalovirus exposure and HLA in healthy donors. As concerns this clone: Its antigen is unidentified. Different DNA sequences within this sample yield the same CDR3.

Amplification used 60 Vbeta primers and 13 Jbeta primers. In the authors' methods: Approximately 9.9 million of some 80 million unique TCR beta chains were shared, per a later count. Some clones are missing from TCRdb's copy, which holds only in-frame ones; the method was immunoSEQ multiplex PCR. From that table come the V and J calls and clone size; the DNA was used to work out D and trimming. The sample totals more than 40,000 clones; its top ten clones hold 2.1%. Study-wide results and limits: Donors were assumed by presence/absence analyses to have roughly uniform sequencing depth. Among immune exposure information, only CMV serostatus was available. What TCR beta sequences reportedly achieved was accurate prediction of HLA-A and HLA-B alleles in most subjects.

The CDR3 contains 13 residues. Germline assignment: CDR1 KGHSH and CDR2 LQKENI. V gave up 3 bases and J gave up 13 bases, with 16 bases separating them. The chain uses TRBV18 and TRBJ2-1; D might be TRBD1 (6 bases). Sequenced material: PBMCs. The receptor's source is a woman between 40 and 50 years old in good health and CMV-seronegative. CDR3 residues: CASSPDRTQEQFF. The CDR3 DNA is TGTGCCAGCTCACCCGACAGGACCCAGGAACAGTTCTTC. Using reference TRBV18 and TRBJ2-1 for the parts outside the CDR3, the full variable domain is NAGVMQNPRHLVRRRGQEARLRCSPMKGHSHVYWYRQLPEEGLKFMVYLQKENIIDESGMPKERFSAEFPKEGPSILRIQQVVRGDSAAYFCASSPDRTQEQFFGPGTRLTVL.